This passage covers 10 T cell receptor beta chains from one sample sequenced in a study of blood T cell repertoires in COVID-19 (dated by TCRdb to the early 2020s). Library generation was performed with the immunoSEQ multiplex PCR assay. The source is immuneACCESS, and TCRdb retained only in-frame sequences with V and J called. Part of the clones is not carried over; for the studies checked, unresolved V genes explain less than half of this, and the remainder is unexplained. The sample records some 45,000 clones, roughly nine tenths of which are singletons. The top ten clonotypes cover just under 9.5% of the sample. What was sequenced was peripheral blood. These receptors all come from a man aged 50 to 60 with active COVID-19.

The chain is built from TRBV9 and TRBJ1-2; D is possibly TRBD1 (5 bases). Trimming removed 4 bases from V and 4 bases from J, with 11 bases in between. Per germline, CDR1 SGDLS and CDR2 YYNGEE. The CDR3 totals 13 residues. CDR3 in amino acids: CASSFPGSYGYTF. The CDR3 bases are TGTGCCAGCAGCTTTCCAGGGTCCTATGGCTACACCTTC.

The V gene is TRBV3-1 (or the pseudogene TRBV3-2), the J gene TRBJ2-1, with TRBD2 matching 10 bases. This CDR3 has 15 residues. CDR1 is LGHDT, CDR2 YNNKEL, per germline (reference sequence). V shed 4 bases, J shed 2 bases, and the junction held 2 bases outside the gene matches. CDR3 in DNA: TGTGCCAGCAGCCCGACTAGCGGGCCCTACAATGAGCAGTTCTTC. This sequence encodes CASSPTSGPYNEQFF.

Notes on this clone: The same CDR3 can be traced to other DNA sequences in this sample. CDR3 sequence: CASSPTGGNQPQHF. The DNA for the CDR3 is TGTGCCAGCTCACCGACAGGGGGAAATCAGCCCCAGCATTTT. The rearrangement links TRBV18 to TRBJ1-5, with TRBD1 identical over 9 bases. Germline CDR1 reads KGHSH; CDR2 reads LQKENI. The CDR3 runs 14 residues. The V segment lost 3 bases and the J segment 4 bases; nucleotides outside the gene matches: 1.

The rearrangement uses TRBV15 and TRBJ1-5, with a possible D match to TRBD1 (5 bases). This CDR3 region has 14 residues. Germline V gene lookup returns CDR1 LNHNV and CDR2 YYDKDF (reference sequence). Trimming cost V 5 bases and J 3 bases, with 11 bases left between them. CDR3 nucleotides: TGTGCCACCAGCCCAGACAGCCCCAATCAGCCCCAGCATTTT. Its protein product is CATSPDSPNQPQHF. The variable domain in full, with the rest retrieved from reference TRBV15 and TRBJ1-5, is DAMVIQNPRYQVTQFGKPVTLSCSQTLNHNVMYWYQQKSSQAPKLLFHYYDKDFNNEADTPDNFQSRRPNTSFCFLDIRSPGLGDTAMYLCATSPDSPNQPQHFGDGTRLSIL.

J is TRBJ1-1 and V is TRBV19; 10 bases match TRBD1. Germline-derived CDR1 and CDR2 are LNHDA and SQIVND (reference sequence). This CDR3 is built from 15 residues. V gave up 3 bases and J gave up 4 bases; unmatched junction bases: 5. Written as DNA, the CDR3 is TGTGCCAGTAGTATTCGGACAGGGGGTATCACTGAAGCTTTCTTT. Encoded protein: CASSIRTGGITEAFF. The full variable domain, rest sourced from reference TRBV19 and TRBJ1-1, is DGGITQSPKYLFRKEGQNVTLSCEQNLNHDAMYWYRQDPGQGLRLIYYSQIVNDFQKGDIAEGYSVSREKKESFPLTVTSAQKNPTAFYLCASSIRTGGITEAFFGQGTRLTVV.

J is TRBJ2-7 and V is TRBV5-1, with 8 positions matching TRBD1. V dropped 0 bases and J dropped 7; count of bases not matched to a gene: 6. Germline V gene data show CDR1 as SGHRS and CDR2 as YFSETQ. The CDR3 has 14 residues. The CDR3: CASSLGRGRSEQYF. CDR3 bases: TGCGCCAGCAGCTTGGGCAGGGGGCGATCGGAGCAGTACTTC.

This chain uses TRBV6-5 with TRBJ2-6; D uncertain. V lost 0 bases to trimming and J lost 0 bases, with 6 bases between them. The CDR3 runs 16 residues. Germline values: CDR1 MNHEY, CDR2 SVGAGI. CDR3 sequence reads: CASSYSRGSGANVLTF. Written as DNA, the CDR3 is TGTGCCAGCAGTTACTCGAGAGGCTCTGGGGCCAACGTCCTGACTTTC.

The genes are TRBV6-6 and TRBJ1-5; D is possibly TRBD1 (6 bases). Trimming pared 10 bases from V and 1 base from J, leaving 14 bases between. Germline values: CDR1 MNHNY, CDR2 SVGAGI (reference sequence). The CDR3 has 14 amino acids. The chain's CDR3 is CATRGNGSNQPQHF. CDR3 sequence (DNA): TGTGCCACCAGGGGCAATGGGAGCAATCAGCCCCAGCATTTT.

This chain links TRBV6-1 with TRBJ2-7, with TRBD1 matching 7 bases. CDR3 length equals 15 residues. The V segment lost 2 bases and the J segment 4 bases; nucleotides outside the gene matches: 8. In germline, CDR1 is MNHNS, CDR2 SASEGT. The CDR3 DNA reads as TGTGCCAGCAGTGAAACTTATCAGGGGGAGTACGAGCAGTACTTC. Its translation is CASSETYQGEYEQYF.

The rearrangement joins TRBV2 to TRBJ1-1; D is undetermined. This CDR3 has 14 residues. Germline V gene data show CDR1 as SNHLY and CDR2 as FYNNEI. Between the trimmed V and J ends, which lost 6 bases and 2 bases, there was a span of 13 bases. The CDR3 coding sequence is TGTGCCAGCAGGGGCCTCTCGGGAAACACTGAAGCTTTCTTT. Translation gives CASRGLSGNTEAFF.